This passage covers 24 T cell receptor beta chains from one sample sequenced in a study of T cell changes during pregnancy in multiple sclerosis. Clones were read by immunoSEQ multiplex PCR, and TCRdb kept only the in-frame ones, dropping some. Counted here are around 110,000 clones, 85% to 95% occurring once; the ten biggest clones make up more than 0.65%. The sample consisted of peripheral blood, taken in the third trimester of pregnancy. The receptors stem from a female donor in good health, enrolled as a control in a pregnancy study.

The chain carries TRBV5-1 and TRBJ1-2, with a tentative D call TRBD1 (6 bases). The CDR3 has 15 amino acids. CDR1 is SGHRS, CDR2 YFSETQ, per germline. V was shortened by 2 bases and J by 4 bases, with 15 bases between the two germline ends. The CDR3 protein is CASSFGRGGAYGYTF. The CDR3 DNA reads TGCGCCAGCAGCTTCGGCAGGGGAGGGGCCTATGGCTACACCTTC.

The chain couples TRBV4-3 to TRBJ2-1; 8 nucleotides match TRBD2. CDR1 is LGHNA, CDR2 YSLEER, per germline. The V segment lost 4 bases and the J segment 6 bases; nucleotides outside the gene matches: 5. The CDR3 is made up of 14 amino acids. The CDR3 loop is CASSPGLAPNEQFF. DNA for the CDR3: TGCGCCAGCAGCCCTGGACTAGCCCCCAATGAGCAGTTCTTC.

The V gene is TRBV5-8, the J gene TRBJ1-2; D is undetermined. The V gene's germline CDR1 is SGHTS and CDR2 YDEGEE. CDR3 size: 14 residues. V lost 4 bases and J lost 3, with 13 bases in between. The CDR3 DNA reads as TGTGCCAGCAGCCCTGCCTTTCCGGACTATGGCTACACCTTC. Translating it yields CASSPAFPDYGYTF.

This rearrangement joins TRBV18 to TRBJ2-7; D is undetermined. The germline V gene has CDR1 KGHSH and CDR2 LQKENI. This CDR3 has 15 amino acids. Trimming pared 1 base from V and 2 bases from J, leaving 12 bases between. The CDR3 sequence is CASSPQIAATYEQYF. For the CDR3, the DNA is TGTGCCAGCTCACCACAAATAGCTGCGACCTACGAGCAGTACTTC. Combining the CDR3 with reference TRBV18 and TRBJ2-7 gives the whole variable domain NAGVMQNPRHLVRRRGQEARLRCSPMKGHSHVYWYRQLPEEGLKFMVYLQKENIIDESGMPKERFSAEFPKEGPSILRIQQVVRGDSAAYFCASSPQIAATYEQYFGPGTRLTVT.

The V call is TRBV7-2, the J call TRBJ2-7; possible D gene TRBD1, 5 bases. Germline V gene sequence: CDR1 SGHTA, CDR2 FQGNSA. V gave up 1 base and J gave up 7 bases, with 14 bases separating them. This CDR3 comprises 14 residues. The CDR3 bases are TGTGCCAGCAGCTTAGGAGGACAAGCCTTTGAGCAGTACTTC. It is translated as CASSLGGQAFEQYF.

The genes are TRBV5-5 and TRBJ1-6; D unresolved. The CDR3 totals 15 residues. CDR1 and CDR2 from the germline V gene are SGHKS and YYEKEE (reference sequence). Trimming shortened V by 1 base and J by 4 bases, and 9 bases separated the two germline ends. Written as DNA, the CDR3 is TGTGCCAGCAGCTTGAGAGATCCGTATAATTCACCCCTCCACTTT. This gives the protein CASSLRDPYNSPLHF.

The chain is built from TRBV11-2 and TRBJ1-2; D is possibly TRBD1 (6 bases). Trimming pared 2 bases from V and 7 bases from J, leaving 26 bases between. The CDR3 is 18 residues long. The germline V gene has CDR1 SGHAT and CDR2 FQNNGV. CDR3 nucleotides: TGTGCCAGCAGCTTATTGGGGAACGGAGCGCAGGGGTGGTCTGGCTACACCTTC. Encoded protein: CASSLLGNGAQGWSGYTF.

The chain couples TRBV7-9 to TRBJ2-1, with a tentative D call TRBD2 (6 bases). CDR1 is SEHNR, CDR2 FQNEAQ, per germline (reference sequence). The CDR3 loop spans 14 amino acids. V dropped 5 bases and J dropped 0 bases, with 8 bases sitting between them. The CDR3 is CASSIGGSYNEQFF. The CDR3 bases are TGTGCCAGCAGCATCGGGGGCTCCTACAATGAGCAGTTCTTC.

This chain joins TRBV7-9 and TRBJ2-5; 8 positions match TRBD2. CDR3 length equals 12 residues. Trimming took 5 bases from V and 8 from J; bases not matched to a gene: 4. From germline, CDR1 is SEHNR and CDR2 FQNEAQ (reference sequence). Here the CDR3 reads CASSQSGGTQYF. The CDR3 region has the DNA TGTGCCAGCAGCCAGAGCGGGGGAACCCAGTACTTC. Complete variable domain (other parts from reference TRBV7-9 and TRBJ2-5): DTGVSQNPRHKITKRGQNVTFRCDPISEHNRLYWYRQTLGQGPEFLTYFQNEAQLEKSRLLSDRFSAERPKGSFSTLEIQRTEQGDSAMYLCASSQSGGTQYFGPGTRLLVL.

V gene TRBV7-8 combines with J gene TRBJ2-4; 8 nucleotides agree with TRBD1. This CDR3 region has 15 residues. The V gene end was trimmed by 1 base and the J gene end by 10 bases; junction bases not matched to a gene: 9. The germline V gene has CDR1 SGHVS and CDR2 FQNEAQ. This CDR3 is CASSLVGRGRNIQYF. The DNA of the CDR3 is TGTGCCAGCAGCTTAGTTGGCAGGGGGCGCAATATTCAGTACTTC.

The chain employs TRBV7-9 and TRBJ2-2; weak D call: TRBD1 (7 bases). In germline, CDR1 is SEHNR, CDR2 FQNEAQ (reference sequence). This CDR3 has 18 amino acids. Trimming removed 3 bases from V and 2 bases from J, with 19 bases in between. The CDR3 sequence is CASSLAFGGDSNTGELFF. The CDR3 coding sequence is TGTGCCAGCAGCTTGGCGTTTGGAGGGGACAGTAACACCGGGGAGCTGTTTTTT.

This sequence joins TRBV6-5 and TRBJ1-2, with D hard to call. Germline CDR1 reads MNHEY; CDR2 reads SVGAGI. Trimming removed 0 bases from V and 4 bases from J, with 12 bases in between. The CDR3 is 15 residues long. The CDR3 DNA reads TGTGCCAGCAGTTACTCGAATGGAGTTATCTATGGCTACACCTTC. Translated, it gives CASSYSNGVIYGYTF.

The chain links TRBV6-5 to TRBJ1-1; possible D gene TRBD1, 6 bases. The V gene's germline CDR1 is MNHEY and CDR2 SVGAGI. This CDR3 contains 15 residues. With 7 bases removed from V and 1 base from J, the gap between germline ends came to 16 bases. DNA of the CDR3: TGTGCCAGCACTTTAACCAGGGGCCCGAACACTGAAGCTTTCTTT. This gives the protein CASTLTRGPNTEAFF.

This chain links TRBV19 with TRBJ1-1; TRBD1 matches at 11 bases. Trimming cost V 1 base and J 5 bases; bases outside gene matches: 15. The germline V gene encodes CDR1 LNHDA and CDR2 SQIVND (reference sequence). The CDR3 spans 19 residues. The CDR3 protein is CASSIAGSWTGGDGTEAFF. CDR3 in DNA: TGTGCCAGTAGTATAGCAGGTAGTTGGACAGGGGGCGATGGGACTGAAGCTTTCTTT.

The chain recombines TRBV13 with TRBJ2-7, with 10 nucleotides matching TRBD2. V lost 1 base and J lost 0; bases outside the gene matches: 6. This CDR3 is 17 amino acids long. Germline CDR1 PRHDT, CDR2 FYEKMQ (reference sequence). The CDR3 region has the DNA TGTGCCAGCAGCTTAGACGGTAGCGGGGGGTCCTCCTACGAGCAGTACTTC. This encodes CASSLDGSGGSSYEQYF.

The rearrangement joins TRBV14 to TRBJ1-1; maybe TRBD1 (6 bases). The CDR3 loop spans 15 amino acids. Deletions cut 4 bases from V and 0 bases from J, with 12 bases between. Germline V lookup: CDR1 SGHDN, CDR2 FVKESK. Here the CDR3 DNA reads TGTGCCAGCAGCCCTCGGGGGGCGGTGAACACTGAAGCTTTCTTT. It is translated as CASSPRGAVNTEAFF.

The table lists this clone with a count of one. This chain connects TRBV2 to TRBJ2-2; 7 nucleotides match TRBD1. Germline loops: CDR1 SNHLY, CDR2 FYNNEI. The V segment lost 5 bases and the J segment 2 bases; nucleotides outside the gene matches: 8. This CDR3 has 16 amino acids. The CDR3 is CASSPLWTGNTGELFF. Written as DNA, the CDR3 is TGTGCCAGCAGTCCGTTATGGACAGGCAACACCGGGGAGCTGTTTTTT.

Concerning this clone itself: One junction end does not reproduce the germline sequence, and a read error may be involved. This chain uses TRBV7-8 with TRBJ2-7; possible D gene TRBD1, 6 bases. The V gene's germline CDR1 is SGHVS and CDR2 FQNEAQ. The length of the CDR3 is 15 residues. The CDR3 region is CASSVAGTPTYEQYF. In nucleotides, the CDR3 is TGTGCCAGCAGCGTAGCCGGGACACCGACCTACGAGCAGTACTTC.

This chain joins TRBV18 and TRBJ1-5; 8 bases are a match to TRBD1. Germline lookup yields CDR1 KGHSH and CDR2 LQKENI. The CDR3 is 14 amino acids. After removal of 6 bases from V and 6 bases from J, the junction contained 7 bases not matched to a gene. CDR3 sequence reads: CASSPTGGIQPQHF. The CDR3 DNA reads TGTGCCAGCTCCCCTACAGGGGGAATTCAGCCCCAGCATTTT.

This clone came up once. The V and J genes are TRBV7-6 and TRBJ2-3; 11 bases fit TRBD2. CDR1 and CDR2 (germline): SGHVS, FNYEAQ. The V gene end was trimmed by 3 bases and the J gene end by 10 bases; junction bases not matched to a gene: 15. The CDR3 is made up of 17 amino acids. For the CDR3, the DNA is TGTGCCAGCAGCTTGGGCGTGGGGACTAGCGGCTCTGAGGCGCAGTATTTT. It encodes CASSLGVGTSGSEAQYF.

The rearrangement joins TRBV30 to TRBJ2-1; 10 bases match TRBD2. CDR1 and CDR2 from the germline V gene are GTSNPN and SVGIG (reference sequence). The CDR3 is 14 residues long. Trimming removed 5 bases from V and 4 bases from J; junction bases left unmatched: 5. In nucleotides, the CDR3 is TGTGCCTGGCAGACTAGCGGGCCGTACAATGAGCAGTTCTTC. Amino acid sequence: CAWQTSGPYNEQFF.

The chain combines TRBV2 with TRBJ1-4; the D is unclear. The germline V gene encodes CDR1 SNHLY and CDR2 FYNNEI. The CDR3 consists of 16 residues. The germline V and J ends were trimmed by 6 bases and 7 bases, with 21 bases remaining between them. CDR3 protein: CASSDPPEAAGEKLFF. The CDR3 DNA reads TGTGCCAGCAGCGACCCTCCCGAGGCGGCGGGTGAAAAACTGTTTTTT.

This chain connects TRBV9 to TRBJ2-1, with 10 bases identical to TRBD2. Germline V gene lookup returns CDR1 SGDLS and CDR2 YYNGEE. The CDR3 has 13 amino acids. V shed 3 bases and J 14 bases; nucleotides not matched to a gene: 8. The CDR3 DNA reads as TGTGCCAGCAGCGCGAGCCCGGGACTAGCGAAGTTCTTC. It specifies CASSASPGLAKFF. The full variable domain, in which reference TRBV9 and TRBJ2-1 provide the parts outside the CDR3, is DSGVTQTPKHLITATGQRVTLRCSPRSGDLSVYWYQQSLDQGLQFLIQYYNGEERAKGNILERFSAQQFPDLHSELNLSSLELGDSALYFCASSASPGLAKFFGPGTRLTVL.

The chain joins TRBV5-1 to TRBJ2-5, with 10 positions matching TRBD1. The CDR3 runs to 16 residues. In germline, CDR1 is SGHRS, CDR2 YFSETQ. The V segment lost 4 bases and the J segment 1 base; nucleotides outside the gene matches: 7. CDR3: CASSTRDRGPQETQYF. CDR3 coding DNA: TGCGCCAGCAGCACCCGGGACAGGGGACCCCAAGAGACCCAGTACTTC.